A single TCR beta chain is shown here with its context. The antigen remains undetermined. PCR amplification relied on 60 Vbeta primers (plus 13 Jbeta primers). The method was immunoSEQ multiplex PCR; TCRdb's version includes in-frame clones alone and lacks a portion of them. The ten top clones account for 2.1%, within a sample of about 160,000 clones. Donors sampled were nominally healthy, though unrecorded immune exposures were likely. The sample is drawn from a study of cytomegalovirus exposure and HLA in healthy donors. Whole-study context: HLA-typed donors were the source of around 80 million unique TCRs, which an early data release held.

The CDR3 spans 15 residues. Per the germline V gene, CDR1 is SGHNT and CDR2 is YYREEE (reference sequence). The germline V and J ends were trimmed by 3 bases and 1 base, with 14 bases remaining between them. Notes on the study in general: Analysis was performed later, and it showed HLA-associated TCR beta chains to be more clonally expanded than equally common others. A likely sequencing artifact accounted for one observed cluster of highly shared sequence variants.

The TCR sequence derives from a man aged 25-40 years in good health and CMV-seronegative. The chain couples TRBV5-4 to TRBJ2-7; tentative D call: TRBD1 (6 bases). The sample consisted of PBMCs. CDR3 region: CASSYVRDKSYEQYF. In DNA form, the CDR3 reads TGTGCCAGCAGCTACGTCCGGGACAAATCCTACGAGCAGTACTTC.